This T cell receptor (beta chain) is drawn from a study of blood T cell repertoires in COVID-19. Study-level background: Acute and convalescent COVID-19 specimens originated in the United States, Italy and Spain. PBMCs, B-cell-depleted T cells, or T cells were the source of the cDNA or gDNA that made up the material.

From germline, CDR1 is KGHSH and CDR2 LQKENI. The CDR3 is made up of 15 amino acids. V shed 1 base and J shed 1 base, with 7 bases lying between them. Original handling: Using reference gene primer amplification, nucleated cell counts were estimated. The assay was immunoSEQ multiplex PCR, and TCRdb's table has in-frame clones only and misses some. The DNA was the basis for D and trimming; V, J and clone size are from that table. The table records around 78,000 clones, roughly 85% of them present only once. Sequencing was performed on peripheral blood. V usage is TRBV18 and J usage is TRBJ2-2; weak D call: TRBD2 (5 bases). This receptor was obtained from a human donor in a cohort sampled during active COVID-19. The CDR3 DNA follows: TGTGCCAGCTCACCACAGGCGGGGAACACCGGGGAGCTGTTTTTT. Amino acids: CASSPQAGNTGELFF.